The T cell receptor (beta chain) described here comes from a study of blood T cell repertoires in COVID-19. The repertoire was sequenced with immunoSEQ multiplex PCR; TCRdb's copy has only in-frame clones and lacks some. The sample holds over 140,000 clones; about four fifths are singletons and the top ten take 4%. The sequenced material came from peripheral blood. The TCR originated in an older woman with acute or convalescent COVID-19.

The CDR3 DNA follows: TGTGCCAGCAGCGGTTTTAGCGGGAGGGTGACCGGGGAGCTGTTTTTT. This codes for CASSGFSGRVTGELFF. The chain combines TRBV9 with TRBJ2-2; 11 bases fit TRBD2. CDR1 SGDLS and CDR2 YYNGEE come from the germline V gene. J was trimmed by 5 bases and V by 3 bases; bases with no gene match: 6. The CDR3 length is 16 residues.